These 17 T cell receptor beta chains share one sample of origin, sequenced in a study of PD-1 blockade in classical Hodgkin lymphoma. The assay was immunoSEQ multiplex PCR, and TCRdb's table has in-frame clones only and misses some. The sample has 27,000 or so clones, 72% seen once; the top ten hold 3% to 4.5%. Time point indicated: cycle 4 day 1 (C4D1), after about 6 weeks of nivolumab. Exposure to brentuximab vedotin varied, and each patient had relapsed following autologous stem cell transplantation. Sequences were derived from peripheral blood mononuclear cells (PBMCs), sampled before the fourth cycle of nivolumab. The source of these receptors is a human donor with classical Hodgkin lymphoma.

The chain links TRBV20-1 to TRBJ1-2; D uncertain. Per germline, CDR1 DFQATT and CDR2 SNEGSKA (reference sequence). The V gene lost 5 bases and the J gene lost 4 bases, with 5 bases spanning the gap. This CDR3 spans 10 amino acids. The DNA for the CDR3 is TGCAGTGCTCTTCTCTATGGCTACACCTTC. Translating it yields CSALLYGYTF.

This clone was seen only a few times. The chain links TRBV10-1 to TRBJ2-2; TRBD2 is a possible D gene (5 bases). CDR1 WNHNN and CDR2 SYGVQD come from the germline V gene (reference sequence). This CDR3 region has 13 residues. V gave up 6 bases and J gave up 4 bases, with 9 bases separating them. This chain's CDR3 is CASRRGFTGELFF. In nucleotides, the CDR3 is TGCGCCAGCAGGAGAGGGTTCACCGGGGAGCTGTTTTTT.

V is TRBV28 and J is TRBJ1-5; D gene unclear. The CDR3 is 16 amino acids. Trimming shortened V by 6 bases and J by 0 bases, and 15 bases separated the two germline ends. Germline V gene data show CDR1 as MDHEN and CDR2 as SYDVKM. CDR3 sequence (DNA): TGTGCCAGCAGCGCAACCGCGCGGATTAGCAATCAGCCCCAGCATTTT. Translation gives CASSATARISNQPQHF.

The chain links TRBV7-3 to TRBJ2-3, with D maybe TRBD1 (6 bases). V dropped 1 base and J dropped 6 bases, with 17 bases sitting between them. CDR3 length equals 16 residues. Germline V lookup: CDR1 SGHTA, CDR2 FQGTGA. This CDR3 reads CASSLMGAVAADTQYF. In DNA, the CDR3 is TGTGCCAGCAGCTTAATGGGGGCTGTGGCGGCGGATACGCAGTATTTT.

The chain has TRBV6-6 and TRBJ1-4, with D hard to call. Trimming shortened V by 8 bases and J by 5 bases, and 12 bases separated the two germline ends. The V gene's germline CDR1 is MNHNY and CDR2 SVGAGI (reference sequence). This CDR3 spans 13 amino acids. The CDR3 reads CASRTPGNEKLFF. The CDR3 bases are TGTGCCAGCCGCACCCCCGGGAATGAAAAACTGTTTTTT.

Written as DNA, the CDR3 is TGCGCCAGCAGCCAAGACACGTGGAACACCGGGGAGCTGTTTTTT. It specifies CASSQDTWNTGELFF. The rearrangement links TRBV4-3 to TRBJ2-2, with D hard to call. V was trimmed by 0 bases and J by 1 base, leaving 6 bases between them. The CDR3 is 15 residues long. From germline, CDR1 is LGHNA and CDR2 YSLEER.

This rearrangement joins TRBV30 to TRBJ1-5, with TRBD1 as a possible D gene (5 bases). V was shortened by 2 bases and J by 5 bases, with 13 bases between the two germline ends. CDR1 is GTSNPN and CDR2 is SVGIG in the germline V gene (reference sequence). This CDR3 is built from 14 residues. Here the CDR3 reads CAWSPDSRDQPQHF. CDR3 nucleotide sequence: TGTGCCTGGAGTCCAGACAGTCGGGATCAGCCCCAGCATTTT.

V is TRBV18 and J is TRBJ1-1, with a weak D call TRBD1 (6 bases). The germline CDR1 and CDR2 sequences are KGHSH and LQKENI. Trimming cost V 2 bases and J 5 bases, with 12 bases left between them. This CDR3 spans 14 amino acids. CDR3 amino acids: CASSPIRGATEAFF. DNA for the CDR3: TGTGCCAGCTCACCAATACGGGGGGCGACTGAAGCTTTCTTT.

The chain joins TRBV19 to TRBJ1-5; D is ambiguous. Germline CDR1 LNHDA, CDR2 SQIVND (reference sequence). This CDR3 has 13 residues. The V end lost 3 bases, the J end lost 4 bases, and 7 bases lay between the germline ends. CDR3 amino acids: CASSIVGNQPQHF. The CDR3 DNA reads TGTGCCAGTAGTATTGTCGGTAATCAGCCCCAGCATTTT.

This clone is a singleton in its sample. The rearrangement links TRBV19 to TRBJ1-2; tentatively, D is TRBD1 (6 bases). V dropped 5 bases and J dropped 2 bases, with 9 bases sitting between them. The CDR3 consists of 13 residues. CDR1 LNHDA and CDR2 SQIVND come from the germline V gene (reference sequence). CDR3 sequence reads: CASSHRENYGYTF. CDR3 DNA: TGTGCCAGTAGTCACAGGGAAAACTATGGCTACACCTTC.

The chain combines TRBV7-8 with TRBJ1-6; D unclear. The germline CDR1 and CDR2 sequences are SGHVS and FQNEAQ. The CDR3 is made up of 13 amino acids. V lost 5 bases, J lost 6 bases, and 8 bases lay in between. The CDR3 spells CASSPVVNSPLHF. The CDR3 region has the DNA TGTGCCAGCAGCCCCGTGGTTAATTCACCCCTCCACTTT.

V gene TRBV7-6 combines with J gene TRBJ2-5, with D maybe TRBD2 (6 bases). Trimming took off 2 bases at V and 5 bases at J, with 15 bases between the two ends. CDR3 length: 15 residues. The germline gives CDR1 SGHVS, CDR2 FNYEAQ. CDR3 sequence (DNA): TGTGCCAGCAGCTTATTCGGAGGGGATAGCGAGACCCAGTACTTC. It translates to CASSLFGGDSETQYF. Filled out from reference TRBV7-6 and TRBJ2-5, the complete variable domain reads GAGVSQSPRYKVTKRGQDVALRCDPISGHVSLYWYRQALGQGPEFLTYFNYEAQQDKSGLPNDRFSAERPEGSISTLTIQRTEQRDSAMYRCASSLFGGDSETQYFGPGTRLLVL.

This chain connects TRBV7-9 to TRBJ2-1; 7 bases fit TRBD1. Germline CDR1 reads SEHNR; CDR2 reads FQNEAQ (reference sequence). After removal of 2 bases from V and 5 bases from J, the junction contained 6 bases not matched to a gene. The CDR3 loop spans 15 amino acids. CDR3 amino acids: CASSLSTGANNEQFF. The CDR3 DNA reads as TGTGCCAGCAGCTTATCCACAGGGGCAAACAATGAGCAGTTCTTC. Based on the CDR3 plus reference TRBV7-9 and TRBJ2-1, the full variable domain is DTGVSQNPRHKITKRGQNVTFRCDPISEHNRLYWYRQTLGQGPEFLTYFQNEAQLEKSRLLSDRFSAERPKGSFSTLEIQRTEQGDSAMYLCASSLSTGANNEQFFGPGTRLTVL.

This chain connects TRBV28 to TRBJ2-3, with TRBD1 matching 10 bases. Germline V lookup: CDR1 MDHEN, CDR2 SYDVKM. J was trimmed by 5 bases and V by 3 bases; bases with no gene match: 5. This CDR3 comprises 15 residues. The CDR3 protein is CASSLTGGTRDTQYF. DNA for the CDR3: TGTGCCAGCAGTTTGACAGGGGGCACGAGAGATACGCAGTATTTT.

In this sample, this clone is medium-sized. In nucleotides, the CDR3 is TGTGCCAGCAGTTACAGCACTGAAGCTTTCTTT. The encoded protein is CASSYSTEAFF. The chain couples TRBV28 to TRBJ1-1; D call uncertain. The ends were cut back, 4 bases at V and 4 bases at J, with 4 bases in the middle. The CDR3 has 11 amino acids. The germline CDR1 and CDR2 sequences are MDHEN and SYDVKM.

The rearrangement links TRBV29-1 to TRBJ2-2; 7 nucleotides align to TRBD1. Germline-derived CDR1 and CDR2 are SQVTM and ANQGSEA. CDR3 length equals 12 residues. The J segment lost 4 bases and the V segment lost 6 bases, leaving 2 bases of the junction unmatched. CDR3 sequence (DNA): TGCAGCGTACGACAGGGCACCGGGGAGCTGTTTTTT. Amino acid sequence: CSVRQGTGELFF.

The chain combines TRBV11-2 with TRBJ1-4, with 7 bases identical to TRBD1. Germline V gene lookup returns CDR1 SGHAT and CDR2 FQNNGV. CDR3 length: 15 residues. The trim removed 6 bases at V and 6 bases at J, leaving 10 bases unmatched. CDR3 sequence reads: CASSRRQGGHEKLFF. Written as DNA, the CDR3 is TGTGCCAGCAGTCGAAGACAGGGAGGTCATGAAAAACTGTTTTTT.